Listed here is a single T cell receptor (beta chain). In terms of age and location, participants ranged from roughly 18 to 90 years and lived in about two dozen US areas. Grouping used clinical history reported by participants in a survey and questionnaire. Sequencing was performed with immunoSEQ multiplex PCR; in TCRdb, only in-frame clones are kept and a portion is missing. Of over 200,000 clones in the sample, about four fifths were seen once. CDR3 size: 15 residues. Germline V gene data show CDR1 as LGHDT and CDR2 as YNNKEL (reference sequence). V shed 1 base and J 5 bases; nucleotides not matched to a gene: 0. These data come from a study of blood T cell repertoires in COVID-19.

Sequenced input: PBMCs or T cells enriched from blood (not recorded which). This TCR was sampled from a woman in her forties or fifties with acute COVID-19. The rearrangement uses TRBV3-1 (or the pseudogene TRBV3-2) and TRBJ2-3, with 13 bases lining up with TRBD2. This CDR3 is CASSQGLAGGDTQYF. As DNA, the CDR3 is TGTGCCAGCAGCCAAGGACTAGCGGGGGGAGATACGCAGTATTTT.